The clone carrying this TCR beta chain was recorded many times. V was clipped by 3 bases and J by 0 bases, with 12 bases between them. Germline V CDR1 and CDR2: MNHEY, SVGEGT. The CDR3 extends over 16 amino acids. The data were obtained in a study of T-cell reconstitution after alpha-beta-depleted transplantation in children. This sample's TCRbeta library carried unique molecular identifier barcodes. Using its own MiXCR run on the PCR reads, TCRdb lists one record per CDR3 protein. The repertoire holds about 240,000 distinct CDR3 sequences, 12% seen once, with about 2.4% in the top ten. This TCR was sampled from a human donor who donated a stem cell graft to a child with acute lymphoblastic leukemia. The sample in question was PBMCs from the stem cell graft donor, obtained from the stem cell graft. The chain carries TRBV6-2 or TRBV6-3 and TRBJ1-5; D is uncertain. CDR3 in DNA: TGTGCCAGCAGTTATAGACACGGAGGTAGCAATCAGCCCCAGCATTTT. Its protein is CASSYRHGGSNQPQHF.